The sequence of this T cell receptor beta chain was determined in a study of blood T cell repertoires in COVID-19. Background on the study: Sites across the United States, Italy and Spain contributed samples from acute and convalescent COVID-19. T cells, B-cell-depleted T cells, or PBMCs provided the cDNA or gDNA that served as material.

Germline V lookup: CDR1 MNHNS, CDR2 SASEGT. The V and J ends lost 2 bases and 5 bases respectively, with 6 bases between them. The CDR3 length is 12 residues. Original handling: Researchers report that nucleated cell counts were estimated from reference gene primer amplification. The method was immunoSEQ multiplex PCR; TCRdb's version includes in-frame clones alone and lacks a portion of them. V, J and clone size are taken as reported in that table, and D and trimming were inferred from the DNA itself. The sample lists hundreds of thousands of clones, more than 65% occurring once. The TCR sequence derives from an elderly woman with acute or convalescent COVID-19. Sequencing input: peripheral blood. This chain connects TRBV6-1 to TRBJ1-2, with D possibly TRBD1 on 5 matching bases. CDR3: CASSEQGYGYTF. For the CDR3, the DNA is TGTGCCAGCAGTGAACAGGGTTATGGCTACACCTTC.